This T cell receptor (beta chain) was identified in a study of shared clonotypes between healthy human individuals. Germline values: CDR1 LGHNA, CDR2 YSLEER. Trimming took off 0 bases at V and 1 base at J, with 12 bases between the two ends. The CDR3 consists of 16 residues. Study-level points and caveats: It was observed that around 5% of naive CD4 clonotypes were shared across a handful of donors.

Of note for this clone: Its antigen is not identified.

Per sorted-subset replicate PCR, input was approximately 0.2 ug DNA, representing some 30,000 T cell genomes. Clones were read by immunoSEQ multiplex PCR, and TCRdb kept only the in-frame ones, dropping some. The profile shows roughly 2.2 million clones, about 90% of them singletons. Caucasian adults residing in Nashville, Tennessee made up all the donors. From CD4+ cells came CD45RA+ naive and CD45RA-negative memory subsets. V gene TRBV4-3 combines with J gene TRBJ1-2, with TRBD1 as a possible D gene (6 bases). This TCR was sampled from a man aged 18 to 30 in good health. Some clones in this sample may be carry-over from other donors' samples. Source material: naive CD4+ T cells from PBMCs. Subset reported: CD45RA+ positively selected. The CDR3 loop is CASSQEGGLGNYGYTF. The CDR3 nucleotides read TGCGCCAGCAGCCAAGAGGGGGGCTTAGGTAACTATGGCTACACCTTC.